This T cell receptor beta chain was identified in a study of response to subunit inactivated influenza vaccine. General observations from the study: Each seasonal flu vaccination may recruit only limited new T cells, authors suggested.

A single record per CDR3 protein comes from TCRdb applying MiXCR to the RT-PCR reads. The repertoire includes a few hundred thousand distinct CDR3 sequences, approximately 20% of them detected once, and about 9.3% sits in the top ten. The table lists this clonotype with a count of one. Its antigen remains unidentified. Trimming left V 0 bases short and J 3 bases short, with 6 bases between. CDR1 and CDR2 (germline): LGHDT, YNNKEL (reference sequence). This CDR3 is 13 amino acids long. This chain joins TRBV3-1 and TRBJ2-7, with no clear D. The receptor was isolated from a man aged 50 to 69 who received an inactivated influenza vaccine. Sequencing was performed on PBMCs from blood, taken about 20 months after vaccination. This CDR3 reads CASSQDHYYEQYF. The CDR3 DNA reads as TGTGCCAGCAGCCAAGATCACTACTACGAGCAGTACTTC.